This TCR beta chain stems from a study of cytomegalovirus exposure and HLA in healthy donors. Study-wide context: For the approximately 400 genotyped donors, more than 80% fell within the Caucasian-associated ancestry cluster.

Whole-study results and caveats: Productive status was seen about 87% or about 30% of the time for most TCR beta V segments in an earlier analysis. As a later analysis showed, several of the most significant clusters appeared to be linked to common viral pathogens. In a later analysis, a missense DCLRE1C variant was linked to TCR beta V- and J-gene trimming.

This PCR relied on a set of 60 Vbeta primers and 13 Jbeta primers. Using immunoSEQ multiplex PCR, the repertoire was profiled, and TCRdb retains in-frame clones only, with some absent. In the table there are 150,000 to 190,000 clones, 82% of which are singletons. CDR1 LNHNV and CDR2 YYDKDF come from the germline V gene (reference sequence). V was pared by 0 bases and J by 1 base, with 9 bases between. The CDR3 loop spans 15 amino acids. To note about this clone: Its antigen is not known.

Sequenced: PBMCs. The TCR was taken from a woman aged 45 to 65 in good health and CMV-seropositive. The chain combines TRBV15 with TRBJ1-1, with unresolved D. CDR3: CATSRDSHRNTEAFF. DNA of the CDR3: TGTGCCACCAGCAGAGATTCGCATAGGAACACTGAAGCTTTCTTT.